This T cell receptor (beta chain) was obtained from a study of response to subunit inactivated influenza vaccine. TCRdb independently ran MiXCR on the RT-PCR reads; one entry per CDR3 protein. The sample lists about 700,000 distinct CDR3 sequences, around 16% occurring once. Trimming removed 7 bases from V and 0 bases from J, with 9 bases in between. The germline gives CDR1 SQVTM, CDR2 ANQGSEA. This CDR3 is built from 12 residues. This receptor was identified in a man in his fifties or sixties who received an inactivated influenza vaccine. The chain joins TRBV29-1 to TRBJ1-2; D remains ambiguous. This specimen consisted of PBMCs from blood, obtained approximately 12 days after vaccination. The chain's CDR3 is CSGGVSNYGYTF. The CDR3 coding sequence is TGCAGCGGTGGGGTTTCTAACTATGGCTACACCTTC.